Listed below are T cell receptor beta chains from one sample, sequenced in a study of blood T cell repertoires in COVID-19. Produced via immunoSEQ multiplex PCR; TCRdb's table is partial and in-frame only. Here the sample spans 150,000 to 200,000 clones, 75% to 95% being singletons. Sequenced material: peripheral blood. The receptor source for this set is a man between 50 and 59 years old with acute or convalescent COVID-19. Both conserved end residues are part of each CDR3. Each record gives: V gene, J gene, CDR3 protein.

V gene: TRBV19; J gene: TRBJ2-2; CDR3 protein: CASSIGFGRGVGELFF
V gene: TRBV3-1/TRBV3-2; J gene: TRBJ2-4; CDR3 protein: CASSQEVPGPAKNIQYF
V gene: TRBV11-2; J gene: TRBJ1-6; CDR3 protein: CASSLGGSSYNSPLHF
V gene: TRBV30; J gene: TRBJ2-2; CDR3 protein: CAWTLTGRTGELFF
V gene: TRBV6-2/TRBV6-3; J gene: TRBJ2-1; CDR3 protein: CASSYSVYRQGAYNEQFF
V gene: TRBV9; J gene: TRBJ1-4; CDR3 protein: CASSVDLFGEKLFF
V gene: TRBV24-1; J gene: TRBJ2-1; CDR3 protein: CATSRDMYNEQFF
V gene: TRBV6-5; J gene: TRBJ2-5; CDR3 protein: CASSRISRGGETQYF
V gene: TRBV27; J gene: TRBJ1-5; CDR3 protein: CASSLRLSNQPQHF
V gene: TRBV27; J gene: TRBJ1-2; CDR3 protein: CASSGGNRDYGYTF
V gene: TRBV27; J gene: TRBJ2-7; CDR3 protein: CASSLRENYEQYF
V gene: TRBV27; J gene: TRBJ2-5; CDR3 protein: CASSRGTGKETQYF
V gene: TRBV27; J gene: TRBJ2-1; CDR3 protein: CASGAGTSPYEQFF
V gene: TRBV6-2/TRBV6-3; J gene: TRBJ1-6; CDR3 protein: CASSSLLADPRALHF
V gene: TRBV11-2; J gene: TRBJ2-5; CDR3 protein: CASSLSRQETQYF
V gene: TRBV2; J gene: TRBJ1-5; CDR3 protein: CATATGNNQPQHF
V gene: TRBV6-5; J gene: TRBJ1-1; CDR3 protein: CASSYAGQPLNTEAFF
V gene: TRBV7-8; J gene: TRBJ1-1; CDR3 protein: CASSLEAGNTEAFF
V gene: TRBV7-9; J gene: TRBJ1-3; CDR3 protein: CASSFGGQTSGNTIYF
V gene: TRBV11-2; J gene: TRBJ2-7; CDR3 protein: CASSSRGFQQYF
V gene: TRBV28; J gene: TRBJ1-1; CDR3 protein: CASTPGGAMANTEAFF
V gene: TRBV2; J gene: TRBJ2-3; CDR3 protein: CASSVIPRGGTSGPSTDTQYF
V gene: TRBV5-1; J gene: TRBJ2-1; CDR3 protein: CASTGDTSYNEQFF
V gene: TRBV19; J gene: TRBJ2-2; CDR3 protein: CASSSLDLTGELFF
V gene: TRBV24-1; J gene: TRBJ2-3; CDR3 protein: CATSDPGQGSDTQYF
V gene: TRBV28; J gene: TRBJ2-3; CDR3 protein: CASSPRTGRLTDTQYF
V gene: TRBV7-8; J gene: TRBJ2-1; CDR3 protein: CASRLYYNEQFF
V gene: TRBV4-2; J gene: TRBJ1-1; CDR3 protein: CASSPQAYPGQGHMNTEAFF
V gene: TRBV2; J gene: TRBJ2-3; CDR3 protein: CASSVGTGSTDTQYF
V gene: TRBV7-2; J gene: TRBJ2-2; CDR3 protein: CASSFPSSTGELFF
V gene: TRBV10-3; J gene: TRBJ1-1; CDR3 protein: CAISDFLGAGTEAFF
V gene: TRBV18; J gene: TRBJ2-2; CDR3 protein: CASSPLRLAGDTGELFF
V gene: TRBV6-5; J gene: TRBJ2-5; CDR3 protein: CASNQWTSGKETQYF